A selection of T cell receptor beta chains follows, all from one sample in a study of OX40 agonist ivuxolimab in advanced cancers. Clones were sequenced by immunoSEQ multiplex PCR, and TCRdb holds only the in-frame ones, with some missing. The data show 60,000 to 80,000 clones, with 84% seen just once and about 1.7% held by the top ten. Here the sequenced sample was CD4+ or CD8+ T cells sorted from blood, taken in a trial of the OX40 agonist ivuxolimab. All receptors come from an adult with an advanced solid tumor such as melanoma, head and neck, liver or kidney cancer. Both conserved end residues are part of each CDR3. Fields, in order: clone size, V gene, J gene, D gene, CDR3 DNA, CDR3 protein. The D gene is left open where the match is weak. Some rows have no size entry. The others give once, few or many, or a class for an expanded clone.

>-|TRBV2|TRBJ1-3|-
TGTGCCAGCAGCCGGGCCACGAGCTCTGGAAACACCATATATTTT
CASSRATSSGNTIYF
>-|TRBV6-1|TRBJ2-7|-
TGTGCCAGCAGTGAACGGCACCAACCCACTTCAGCCTACGAGCAGTACTTC
CASSERHQPTSAYEQYF
>-|TRBV11-2|TRBJ2-1|-
TGTGCCAGCAGCTTAAGGCTCTCTTTGAATGAGCAGTTCTTC
CASSLRLSLNEQFF
>few|TRBV5-1|TRBJ1-1|TRBD1
TGCGCCAGCGGCCCTGGGACAGGGAACGCTGAAGCTTTCTTT
CASGPGTGNAEAFF
>-|TRBV9|TRBJ2-2|-
TGTGCCAGCAGCCCCACTCCTTGGGTCACCGGGGAGCTGTTTTTT
CASSPTPWVTGELFF
>-|TRBV19|TRBJ2-7|TRBD2
TGTGCCAGTGCGGGACTAGCGGCCTACGAGCAGTACTTC
CASAGLAAYEQYF
>-|TRBV14|TRBJ2-1|TRBD2
TGTGCCAGCAGCCGAGTTCTCGGGGGGTACAATGAGCAGTTCTTC
CASSRVLGGYNEQFF
>-|TRBV6-4|TRBJ2-7|TRBD2
TGTGCCAGCAGGGGGGCGGGAGGGGGACTAGCGGGAAGCCACGAGCAGTACTTC
CASRGAGGGLAGSHEQYF
>-|TRBV2|TRBJ2-7|-
TGTGCCAGCAGTGAAGGGGGCCGGGATGGGGAGCAGTACTTC
CASSEGGRDGEQYF
>-|TRBV19|TRBJ2-1|TRBD2
TGTGCCAGTAGGGGCCAGCGGGAATACTACAATGAGCAGTTCTTC
CASRGQREYYNEQFF
>-|TRBV5-8|TRBJ2-6|-
TGTGCCAGCAGCTACCGACAGGGGGCCAACGTCCTGACTTTC
CASSYRQGANVLTF
>few|TRBV30|TRBJ2-1|-
TGTGCCTGGAGTGTAGGACTATCTTTTTCCCCCACTGAGCAGTTCTTC
CAWSVGLSFSPTEQFF
>once|TRBV5-5|TRBJ2-7|-
TGTGCCAGCAGCTTGGGGGGGAGTTTGCTCGTGGAGCAGTACTTC
CASSLGGSLLVEQYF
>-|TRBV7-2|TRBJ1-5|-
TGTGCCAGCAGCCGATCGAACAATCAGCCCCAGCATTTT
CASSRSNNQPQHF
>-|TRBV28|TRBJ2-7|TRBD1
TGTGCCAGCAGTTCTTACGGGACAGGGGACTACGAGCAGTACTTC
CASSSYGTGDYEQYF
>-|TRBV4-3|TRBJ2-1|TRBD1
TGCGCCAGCAGCCAAGAAGGGACAGGGCTCTCTGAGCAGTTCTTC
CASSQEGTGLSEQFF
>-|TRBV28|TRBJ2-7|-
TGTGCCAGCAGTTTAATGGGACAAACCTACGAGCAGTACTTC
CASSLMGQTYEQYF
>-|TRBV9|TRBJ1-5|TRBD1
TGTGCCAGCAGCGTACGACAGGGGGCTTCTCTAAGCAATCAGCCCCAGCATTTT
CASSVRQGASLSNQPQHF
>-|TRBV19|TRBJ1-1|-
TGTGCCAGTAGTGACGGGGCCACGCGGGGAGCTTTCTTT
CASSDGATRGAFF
>once|TRBV7-2|TRBJ1-5|-
TGTGCCAGCAGCTTATACACAAGTAGCAATCAGCCCCAGCATTTT
CASSLYTSSNQPQHF
>-|TRBV28|TRBJ2-6|-
TGTGCCAGCAGGAACAGGGAGCTCGCGCCTGGGGCCAACGTCCTGACTTTC
CASRNRELAPGANVLTF
>once|TRBV7-2|TRBJ2-7|TRBD1
TGTGCCAGCAGCTTAGGGGGACAGGGGATTTCCTACGAGCAGTACTTC
CASSLGGQGISYEQYF
>-|TRBV6-4|TRBJ2-5|TRBD1
TGTGCCAGCAGCCGGGACAGGGAAGAGACCCAGTACTTC
CASSRDREETQYF
>-|TRBV18|TRBJ2-7|-
TGTGCCAGCTCACCCGAAGGTCCCTACTACGAGCAGTACTTC
CASSPEGPYYEQYF
>-|TRBV28|TRBJ2-3|TRBD2
TGTGCCAGCAGTTACGCCATTAGCGGGCAACCTACCACAGATACGCAGTATTTT
CASSYAISGQPTTDTQYF
>-|TRBV28|TRBJ1-2|-
TGTGCCAGCAGTTTCGGGGGCGGGTATGGCTACACCTTC
CASSFGGGYGYTF
>few|TRBV9|TRBJ2-7|TRBD1
TGTGCCAGCAGCGCCGCCGGGACAGAACCCTACGAGCAGTACTTC
CASSAAGTEPYEQYF
>-|TRBV6-4|TRBJ2-7|TRBD1
TGTGCCAGGTCGCCGGGACAGGGTTCCTACGAGCAGTACTTC
CARSPGQGSYEQYF
>-|TRBV6-5|TRBJ2-7|-
TGTGCCAGCAGTGAAATCGAGCAGTACTTC
CASSEIEQYF
>-|TRBV19|TRBJ2-7|-
TGTGCCAGTAGTGTCTCCGGTCAGCGTACGTACGAGCAGTACTTC
CASSVSGQRTYEQYF
>-|TRBV7-2|TRBJ2-3|-
TGTGCCAGCAGCTTAGGCCTGGGTCGGGGTCGGGCCACAGATACGCAGTATTTT
CASSLGLGRGRATDTQYF
>-|TRBV7-9|TRBJ1-2|-
TGTGCCAGCAGCCCTGTCGTTGGCTACACCTTC
CASSPVVGYTF
>-|TRBV6-1|TRBJ2-3|TRBD2
TGTGCCAGCAGTGAAATGGCGGGAGGGCATCGACCAGATACGCAGTATTTT
CASSEMAGGHRPDTQYF
>-|TRBV5-6|TRBJ2-5|TRBD2
TGTGCCAGCAGCTTGTTACTAGCGGTTCAAGAGACCCAGTACTTC
CASSLLLAVQETQYF
>-|TRBV7-8|TRBJ2-2|TRBD2
TGTGCCAGCAGCTTCTTACGGACTAGCGGGAGGAGAAACACCGGGGAGCTGTTTTTT
CASSFLRTSGRRNTGELFF
>-|TRBV5-1|TRBJ2-1|TRBD2
TGCGCCAGCAGCTTAGCGGGAGCTTACAATGAGCAGTTCTTC
CASSLAGAYNEQFF
>-|TRBV5-4|TRBJ1-4|-
TGTGCCAGCAGCCAACCGGACAGCGGTAATGAAAAACTGTTTTTT
CASSQPDSGNEKLFF
>-|TRBV7-2|TRBJ1-2|-
TGTGCCAGCAGCTTAGTCACAGGGATTGAGGGCTACACCTTC
CASSLVTGIEGYTF
>-|TRBV19|TRBJ2-7|TRBD1
TGTGCCAGTAGTATTCCCGGACAGGGGTTATTCAAGCAGTACTTC
CASSIPGQGLFKQYF
>-|TRBV7-3|TRBJ2-2|TRBD2
TGTGCCAGCAGCTACTTAGCGGGATCGAACACCGGGGAGCTGTTTTTT
CASSYLAGSNTGELFF
>-|TRBV5-4|TRBJ2-1|-
TGTGCCAGCAGCTTCAGCCTCGGAGGGTCCAATGAGCAGTTCTTC
CASSFSLGGSNEQFF
>-|TRBV19|TRBJ1-5|-
TGTGCCAGTAGTTCCGGTAACCAGGGGCAGCCCCAGCATTTT
CASSSGNQGQPQHF
>-|TRBV7-2|TRBJ2-2|-
TGTGCCAGCAGCTTAGGCACACAGGTTTCGAACACCGGGGAGCTGTTTTTT
CASSLGTQVSNTGELFF
>-|TRBV29-1|TRBJ2-7|TRBD1
TGCAGCGCAGCCCGGGACAGGGGGGACGAGCAGTACTTC
CSAARDRGDEQYF
>-|TRBV5-1|TRBJ1-4|-
TGCGCCAGCAGCACGGGGGGAGTACGGGAAAAACTGTTTTTT
CASSTGGVREKLFF
>few|TRBV18|TRBJ1-3|-
TGTGCCAGCTCACCACAGGGAAAGGGAAACACCATATATTTT
CASSPQGKGNTIYF
>-|TRBV7-9|TRBJ2-6|-
TGTGCCAGCAGCCCAGTTGGGGCCAACGTCCTGACTTTC
CASSPVGANVLTF
>-|TRBV28|TRBJ1-5|TRBD1
TGTGCCAGCAGGGGGACAGGGGATCAGCCCCAGCATTTT
CASRGTGDQPQHF
>-|TRBV5-4|TRBJ2-7|TRBD1
TGTGCCAGCAGCACGGGACAGGGGTTCGAGCAGTACTTC
CASSTGQGFEQYF
>-|TRBV28|TRBJ1-1|-
TGTGCCAGCAGTCTAGCGATACAGGGCACTGAAGCTTTCTTT
CASSLAIQGTEAFF
>-|TRBV23-1|TRBJ1-1|-
TGCGCCAGCATCCCCATAAGGGGGAAACAGAACACTGAAGCTTTCTTT
CASIPIRGKQNTEAFF
>-|TRBV28|TRBJ2-7|TRBD1
TGTGCCAGCAGCCCTTCCTCGACAGGGACGCAGTACTTC
CASSPSSTGTQYF
>-|TRBV25-1|TRBJ2-1|TRBD1
TGTGCCAGCAGTGCGGACAGGGGCGGTGAGCAGTTCTTC
CASSADRGGEQFF